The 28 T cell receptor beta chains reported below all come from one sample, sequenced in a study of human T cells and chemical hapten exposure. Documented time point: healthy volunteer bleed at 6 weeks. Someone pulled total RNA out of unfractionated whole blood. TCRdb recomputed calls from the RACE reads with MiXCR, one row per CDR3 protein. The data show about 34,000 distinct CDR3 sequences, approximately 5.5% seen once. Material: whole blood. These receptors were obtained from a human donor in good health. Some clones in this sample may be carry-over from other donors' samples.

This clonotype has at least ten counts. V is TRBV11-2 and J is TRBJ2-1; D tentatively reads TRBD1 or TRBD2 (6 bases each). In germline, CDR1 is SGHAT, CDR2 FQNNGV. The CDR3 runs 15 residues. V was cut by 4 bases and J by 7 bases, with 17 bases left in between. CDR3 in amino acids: CASSSSKEGGNEQFF. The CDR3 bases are TGTGCCAGCAGCTCATCCAAGGAGGGGGGAAATGAGCAGTTCTTC.

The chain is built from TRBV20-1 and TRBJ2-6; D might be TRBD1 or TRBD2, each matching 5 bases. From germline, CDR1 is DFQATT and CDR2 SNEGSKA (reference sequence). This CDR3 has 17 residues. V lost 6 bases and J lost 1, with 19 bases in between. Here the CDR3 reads CSASLGTGDSGANVLTF. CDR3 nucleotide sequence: TGCAGTGCCTCCCTCGGGACGGGTGATTCTGGGGCCAACGTCCTGACTTTC.

CDR3 protein: CASSRPGENSPLHF. CDR3 DNA: TGTGCCAGCAGCCGCCCGGGGGAGAATTCACCCCTCCACTTT. The chain employs TRBV3-1 and TRBJ1-6; TRBD1 might be the D (5 bases). This CDR3 is 14 amino acids long. The V end lost 4 bases, the J end lost 7 bases, and 11 bases lay between the germline ends. CDR1 is LGHDT, CDR2 YNNKEL, per germline (reference sequence). Drawing the rest from reference TRBV3-1 and TRBJ1-6, the complete variable domain is DTAVSQTPKYLVTQMGNDKSIKCEQNLGHDTMYWYKQDSKKFLKIMFSYNNKELIINETVPNRFSPKSPDKAHLNLHINSLELGDSAVYFCASSRPGENSPLHFGNGTRLTVT.

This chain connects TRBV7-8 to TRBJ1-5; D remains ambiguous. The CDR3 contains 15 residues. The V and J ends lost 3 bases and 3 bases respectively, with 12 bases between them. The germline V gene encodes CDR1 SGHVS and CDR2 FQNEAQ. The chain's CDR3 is CASSFSRLLNQPQHF. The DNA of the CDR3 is TGTGCCAGCAGCTTTAGTCGGCTTCTCAATCAGCCCCAGCATTTT.

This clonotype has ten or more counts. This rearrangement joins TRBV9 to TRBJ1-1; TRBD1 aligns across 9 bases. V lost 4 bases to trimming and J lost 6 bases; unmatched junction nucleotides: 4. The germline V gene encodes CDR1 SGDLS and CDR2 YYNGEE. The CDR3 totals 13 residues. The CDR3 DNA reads TGTGCCAGCAGCACCGGACAGGGGTCTGAAGCTTTCTTT. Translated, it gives CASSTGQGSEAFF.

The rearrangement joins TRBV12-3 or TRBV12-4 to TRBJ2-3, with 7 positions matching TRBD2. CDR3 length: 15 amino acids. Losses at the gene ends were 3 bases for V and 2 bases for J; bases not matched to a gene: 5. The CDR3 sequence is CASSLGGGYTDTQYF. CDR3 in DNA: TGTGCCAGCAGTTTGGGGGGGGGGTACACAGATACGCAGTATTTT.

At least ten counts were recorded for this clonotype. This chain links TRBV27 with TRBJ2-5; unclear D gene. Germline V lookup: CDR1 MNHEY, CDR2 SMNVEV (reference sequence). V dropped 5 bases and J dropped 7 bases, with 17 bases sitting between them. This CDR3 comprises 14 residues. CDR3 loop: CASSPSPGYGTQYF. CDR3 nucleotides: TGTGCCAGCAGTCCCTCGCCGGGTTATGGGACCCAGTACTTC.

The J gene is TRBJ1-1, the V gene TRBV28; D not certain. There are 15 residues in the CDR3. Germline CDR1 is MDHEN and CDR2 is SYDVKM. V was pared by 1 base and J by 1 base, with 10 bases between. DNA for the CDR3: TGTGCCAGCAGTTTATTTTCCTACGAGAACACTGAAGCTTTCTTT. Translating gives CASSLFSYENTEAFF.

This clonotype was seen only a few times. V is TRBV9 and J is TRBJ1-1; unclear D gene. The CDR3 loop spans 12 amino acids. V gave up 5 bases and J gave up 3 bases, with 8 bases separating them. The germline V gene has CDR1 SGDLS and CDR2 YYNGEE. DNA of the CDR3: TGTGCCAGCAGTCTAGATGACACTGAAGCTTTCTTT. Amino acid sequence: CASSLDDTEAFF.

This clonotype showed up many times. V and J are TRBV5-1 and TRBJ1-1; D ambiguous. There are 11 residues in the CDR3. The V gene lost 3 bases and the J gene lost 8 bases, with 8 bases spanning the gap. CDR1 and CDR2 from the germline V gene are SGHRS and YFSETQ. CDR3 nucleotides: TGCGCCAGCAGCTCGGGAGTAGAAGCTTTCTTT. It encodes CASSSGVEAFF.

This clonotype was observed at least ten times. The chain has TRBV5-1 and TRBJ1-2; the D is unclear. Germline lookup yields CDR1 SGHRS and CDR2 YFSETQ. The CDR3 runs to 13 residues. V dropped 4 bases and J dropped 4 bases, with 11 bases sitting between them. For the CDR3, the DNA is TGCGCCAGCAGCACTGTTGGTACCTATGGCTACACCTTC. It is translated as CASSTVGTYGYTF.

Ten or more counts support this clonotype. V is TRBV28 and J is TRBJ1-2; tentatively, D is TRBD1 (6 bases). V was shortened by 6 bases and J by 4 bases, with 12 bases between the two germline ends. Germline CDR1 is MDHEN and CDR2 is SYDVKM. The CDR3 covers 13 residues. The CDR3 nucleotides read TGTGCCAGCAGCAGACAGGTTTTCTATGGCTACACCTTC. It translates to CASSRQVFYGYTF.

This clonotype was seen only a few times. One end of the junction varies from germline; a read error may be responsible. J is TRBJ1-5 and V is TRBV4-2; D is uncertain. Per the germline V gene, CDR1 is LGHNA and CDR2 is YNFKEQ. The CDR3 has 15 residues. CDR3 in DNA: TGCGCCAGCAGCCAAGTCTTCGGGAGCAATCAGCCCCAGCATTTT. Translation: CASSQVFGSNQPQHF.

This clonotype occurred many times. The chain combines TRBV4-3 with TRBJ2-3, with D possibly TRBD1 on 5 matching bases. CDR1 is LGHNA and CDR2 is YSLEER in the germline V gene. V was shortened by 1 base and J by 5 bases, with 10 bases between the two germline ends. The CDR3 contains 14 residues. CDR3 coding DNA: TGCGCCAGCAGCCAAGGGGGCCGGGTAGATACGCAGTATTTT. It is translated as CASSQGGRVDTQYF.

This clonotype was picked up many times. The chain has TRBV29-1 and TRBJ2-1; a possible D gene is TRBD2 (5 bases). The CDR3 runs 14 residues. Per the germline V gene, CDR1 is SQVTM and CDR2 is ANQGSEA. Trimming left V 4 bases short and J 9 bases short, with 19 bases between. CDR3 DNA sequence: TGCAGCGTTGGTACCCGATCGAATGGAGGTGAGCAGTTCTTC. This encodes CSVGTRSNGGEQFF.

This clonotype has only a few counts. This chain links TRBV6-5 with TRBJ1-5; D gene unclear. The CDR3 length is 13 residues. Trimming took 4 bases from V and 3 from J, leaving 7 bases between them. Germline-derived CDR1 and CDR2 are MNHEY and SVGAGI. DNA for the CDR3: TGTGCCAGCAGTTGGGCGGTCAATCAGCCCCAGCATTTT. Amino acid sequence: CASSWAVNQPQHF.

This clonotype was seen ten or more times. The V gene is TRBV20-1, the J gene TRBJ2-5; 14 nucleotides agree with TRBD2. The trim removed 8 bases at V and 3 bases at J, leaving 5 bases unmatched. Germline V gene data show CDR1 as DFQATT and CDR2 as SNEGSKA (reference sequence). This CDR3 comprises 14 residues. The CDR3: CSCSGLAGEETQYF. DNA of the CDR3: TGCAGTTGCTCGGGACTAGCGGGAGAAGAGACCCAGTACTTC.

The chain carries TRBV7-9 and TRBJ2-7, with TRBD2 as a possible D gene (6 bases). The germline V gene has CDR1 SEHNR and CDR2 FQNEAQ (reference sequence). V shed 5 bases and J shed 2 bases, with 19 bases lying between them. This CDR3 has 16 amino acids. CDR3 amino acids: CASSLENTSRPYEQYF. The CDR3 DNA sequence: TGTGCCAGCAGCCTAGAAAATACTAGCAGACCCTACGAGCAGTACTTC. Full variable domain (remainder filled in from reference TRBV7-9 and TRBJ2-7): DTGVSQNPRHKITKRGQNVTFRCDPISEHNRLYWYRQTLGQGPEFLTYFQNEAQLEKSRLLSDRFSAERPKGSFSTLEIQRTEQGDSAMYLCASSLENTSRPYEQYFGPGTRLTVT.

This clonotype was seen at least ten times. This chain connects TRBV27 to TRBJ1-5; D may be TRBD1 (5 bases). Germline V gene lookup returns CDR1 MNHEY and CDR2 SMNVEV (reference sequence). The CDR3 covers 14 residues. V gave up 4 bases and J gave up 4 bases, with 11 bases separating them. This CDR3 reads CASSSPGRNQPQHF. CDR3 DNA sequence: TGTGCCAGCAGTTCGCCAGGGCGTAATCAGCCCCAGCATTTT.

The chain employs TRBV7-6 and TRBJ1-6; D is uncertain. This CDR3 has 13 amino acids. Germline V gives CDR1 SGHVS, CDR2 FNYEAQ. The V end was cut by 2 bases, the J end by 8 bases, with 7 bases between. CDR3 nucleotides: TGTGCCAGCAGCTTAAACAAGGATTCACCCCTCCACTTT. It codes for CASSLNKDSPLHF.

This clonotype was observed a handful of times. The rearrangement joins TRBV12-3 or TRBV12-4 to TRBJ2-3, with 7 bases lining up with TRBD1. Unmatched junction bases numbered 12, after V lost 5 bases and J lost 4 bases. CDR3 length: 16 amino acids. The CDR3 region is CASSHTPRQGPDTQYF. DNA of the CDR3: TGTGCCAGCAGTCATACCCCGAGACAGGGCCCAGATACGCAGTATTTT.

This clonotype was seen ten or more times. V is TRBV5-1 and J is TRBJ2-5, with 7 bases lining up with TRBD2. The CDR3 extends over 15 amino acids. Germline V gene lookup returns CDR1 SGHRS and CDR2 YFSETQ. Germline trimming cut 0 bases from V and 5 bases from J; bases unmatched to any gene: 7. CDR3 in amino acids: CASSLVGRELETQYF. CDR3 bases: TGCGCCAGCAGCTTGGTGGGGCGGGAGTTGGAGACCCAGTACTTC.

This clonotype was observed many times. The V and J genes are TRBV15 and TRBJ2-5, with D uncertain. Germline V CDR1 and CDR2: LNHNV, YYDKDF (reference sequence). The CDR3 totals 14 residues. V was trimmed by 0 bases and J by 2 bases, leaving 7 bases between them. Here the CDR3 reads CATSRENRQETQYF. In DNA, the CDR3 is TGTGCCACCAGCAGAGAGAACAGACAAGAGACCCAGTACTTC. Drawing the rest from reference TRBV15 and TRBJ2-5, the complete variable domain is DAMVIQNPRYQVTQFGKPVTLSCSQTLNHNVMYWYQQKSSQAPKLLFHYYDKDFNNEADTPDNFQSRRPNTSFCFLDIRSPGLGDTAMYLCATSRENRQETQYFGPGTRLLVL.

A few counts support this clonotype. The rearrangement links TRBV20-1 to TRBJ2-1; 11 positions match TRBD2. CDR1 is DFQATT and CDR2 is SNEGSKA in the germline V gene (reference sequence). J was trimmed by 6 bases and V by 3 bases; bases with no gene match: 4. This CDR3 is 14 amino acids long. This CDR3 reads CSASLSGRANEQFF. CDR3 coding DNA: TGCAGTGCTAGTCTTAGCGGGAGGGCCAATGAGCAGTTCTTC.

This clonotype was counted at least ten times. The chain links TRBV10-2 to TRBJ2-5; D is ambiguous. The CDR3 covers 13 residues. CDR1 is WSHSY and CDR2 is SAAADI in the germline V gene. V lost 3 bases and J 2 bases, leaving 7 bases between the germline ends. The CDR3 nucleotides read TGCGCCAGCAGTGACCTAGAGCAAGAGACCCAGTACTTC. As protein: CASSDLEQETQYF.

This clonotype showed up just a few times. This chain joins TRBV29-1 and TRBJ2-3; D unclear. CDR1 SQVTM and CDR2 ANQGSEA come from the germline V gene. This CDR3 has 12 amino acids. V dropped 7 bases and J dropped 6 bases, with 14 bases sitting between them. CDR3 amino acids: CSGADFQDTQYF. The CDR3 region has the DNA TGCAGCGGTGCCGACTTTCAGGATACGCAGTATTTT.

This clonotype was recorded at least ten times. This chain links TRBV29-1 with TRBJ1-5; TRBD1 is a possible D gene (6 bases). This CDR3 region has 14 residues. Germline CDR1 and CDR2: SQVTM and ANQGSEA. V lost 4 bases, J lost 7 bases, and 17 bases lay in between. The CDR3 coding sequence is TGCAGCGTTGCCACGGACAGTAACGGCCAGCCCCAGCATTTT. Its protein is CSVATDSNGQPQHF.

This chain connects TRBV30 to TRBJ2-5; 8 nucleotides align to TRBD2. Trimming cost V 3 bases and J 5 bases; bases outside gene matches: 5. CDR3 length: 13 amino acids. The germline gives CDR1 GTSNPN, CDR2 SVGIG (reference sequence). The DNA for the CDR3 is TGTGCCTGGAGATCAGGACTAGCTGAGACCCAGTACTTC. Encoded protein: CAWRSGLAETQYF.